The following is a T cell receptor (beta chain) sequence with its context. TCRdb's copy holds only in-frame clones and misses some; the assay was immunoSEQ multiplex PCR. Here the sample spans some 38,000 clones, 88% being singletons. Germline V CDR1 and CDR2: MNHEY, SMNVEV (reference sequence). With 4 bases clipped from V and 0 bases from J, the junction kept 6 bases outside the gene matches. CDR3 length: 16 amino acids. This record comes from a study of T cell changes during pregnancy in multiple sclerosis. The origin of this receptor is a female donor with multiple sclerosis, enrolled in a pregnancy study. The sequences come from CD8+ T cells from peripheral blood mononuclear cells, collected in the third trimester of pregnancy. The V gene is TRBV27, the J gene TRBJ2-3; 8 nucleotides match TRBD1. CDR3: CASSYTGGKSTDTQYF. The CDR3 DNA reads TGTGCCAGCAGTTACACAGGGGGTAAAAGCACAGATACGCAGTATTTT.